This entry features one T cell receptor (beta chain) sequence. Method: immunoSEQ multiplex PCR; TCRdb's copy keeps in-frame clones and lacks some. The sample includes some 30,000 clones, approximately 90% of them seen just once. This entry is derived from a study of chemoradiotherapy in HPV16-positive cancers. On the study more broadly: Candidate HPV-specific clones and shared TCR motifs came from two HPV16-positive patients.

CDR1 is SGHRS, CDR2 YFSETQ, per germline. The CDR3 is 16 amino acids. The junction had 11 bases not matched to a gene; V was cut back by 4 bases and J by 7 bases. The receptor was isolated from a human donor with HPV-associated anogenital cancer. The specimen comprised blood, sampled from a patient who underwent chemoradiotherapy. The rearrangement joins TRBV5-1 to TRBJ1-6; 7 positions agree with TRBD1. CDR3 nucleotides: TGCGCCAGCAGCCCCGAGGGGGCCCAATCCAATTCACCCCTCCACTTT. The encoded protein is CASSPEGAQSNSPLHF.